The next 25 T cell receptor beta chains were all read from a single sample in a study of cytomegalovirus exposure and HLA in healthy donors (dated by TCRdb to 2017 to 2019). The library was produced with the immunoSEQ multiplex PCR assay. A mixture of 60 forward primers for TCR Vbeta segments and 13 reverse primers for TCR Jbeta segments was used in the multiplex PCR. TCRdb stores this immuneACCESS table with in-frame sequences only. Part of the clones is absent; in the studies checked, under half of the shortfall reflects unresolved V genes, and no reason is known for the rest. The sample table contains roughly 71,000 clones; only one count was recorded for about 66% of them. The ten largest account for less than 25% of the sample. The sample taken for sequencing was PBMCs. These receptors all stem from a man in his forties in good health and CMV-seropositive.

The rearrangement joins TRBV29-1 to TRBJ2-3; D remains ambiguous. Germline V CDR1 and CDR2: SQVTM, ANQGSEA. Between the trimmed V and J ends, which lost 4 bases and 5 bases, there was a span of 7 bases. CDR3 length: 11 residues. The CDR3 sequence: CSVGSEDTQYF. CDR3 sequence (DNA): TGCAGCGTTGGGTCAGAAGATACGCAGTATTTT.

The V and J genes are TRBV2 and TRBJ2-7; 7 bases match TRBD2. The V and J ends lost 6 bases and 7 bases, in that order; junction bases with no gene match: 12. CDR1 SNHLY and CDR2 FYNNEI come from the germline V gene. This CDR3 region has 14 residues. CDR3 bases: TGTGCCAGCAGAGGACTAGGACCCTACGGGGAGCAGTACTTC. This translates into CASRGLGPYGEQYF. Looking up the rest from reference TRBV2 and TRBJ2-7 gives the full variable domain: EPEVTQTPSHQVTQMGQEVILRCVPISNHLYFYWYRQILGQKVEFLVSFYNNEISEKSEIFDDQFSVERPDGSNFTLKIRSTKLEDSAMYFCASRGLGPYGEQYFGPGTRLTVT.

This clone was detected a few times. V gene TRBV13 combines with J gene TRBJ1-2, with a possible D match to TRBD1 (6 bases). Germline lookup yields CDR1 PRHDT and CDR2 FYEKMQ (reference sequence). This CDR3 is built from 12 residues. V lost 5 bases, J lost 4 bases, and 8 bases lay in between. CDR3 nucleotide sequence: TGTGCCAGCAGCCAGGGGACCTATGGCTACACCTTC. Translation: CASSQGTYGYTF.

J is TRBJ2-1 and V is TRBV5-1; TRBD1 matches at 7 bases. V lost 0 bases, J lost 8 bases, and 8 bases stayed unmatched. CDR3 length: 15 amino acids. Germline CDR1 and CDR2: SGHRS and YFSETQ. As DNA, the CDR3 is TGCGCCAGCAGCTTGGGTAGACAGGGCAGGGATGAGCAGTTCTTC. The encoded protein is CASSLGRQGRDEQFF.

The rearrangement links TRBV6-5 to TRBJ1-3, with D perhaps matching TRBD1 (5 bases). Trimming took 3 bases from V and 4 from J, leaving 13 bases between them. Germline CDR1 is MNHEY and CDR2 is SVGAGI. This CDR3 has 15 residues. The chain's CDR3 is CASSYSSGLGNTIYF. CDR3 DNA sequence: TGTGCCAGCAGTTATAGCTCGGGACTCGGAAACACCATATATTTT.

The gene calls are TRBV2 and TRBJ1-2; 8 bases agree with TRBD1. V lost 4 bases, J lost 3 bases, and 4 bases stayed unmatched. From germline, CDR1 is SNHLY and CDR2 FYNNEI. The length of the CDR3 is 14 residues. In nucleotides, the CDR3 is TGTGCCAGCAGTGGCCAGGGGGCCCACTATGGCTACACCTTC. Amino acids: CASSGQGAHYGYTF.

The rearrangement joins TRBV7-8 to TRBJ2-1; D possibly corresponds to TRBD1 (5 bases). CDR3 size: 15 residues. Germline-derived CDR1 and CDR2 are SGHVS and FQNEAQ. V was pared by 1 base and J by 0 bases, with 7 bases between. The CDR3 sequence is CASSLGDSSYNEQFF. CDR3 nucleotide sequence: TGTGCCAGCAGCTTAGGTGACAGCTCCTACAATGAGCAGTTCTTC.

CDR3: CASSWGQAGNEKLFF. DNA of the CDR3: TGTGCCAGCAGCTGGGGACAGGCCGGTAATGAAAAACTGTTTTTT. The genes are TRBV7-9 and TRBJ1-4, with 8 bases that match TRBD1. The CDR3 loop spans 15 amino acids. CDR1 SEHNR and CDR2 FQNEAQ come from the germline V gene (reference sequence). J gave up 4 bases and V 4 bases, and 5 bases lay outside the gene matches.

The chain is built from TRBV28 and TRBJ2-1; TRBD2 matches at 13 bases. This CDR3 is 18 amino acids long. V dropped 3 bases and J dropped 6; count of bases not matched to a gene: 11. The V gene's germline CDR1 is MDHEN and CDR2 SYDVKM. The CDR3 DNA reads as TGTGCCAGCAGTTTGCTTCCCGGGACTAGCGGGGTAGCCAATGAGCAGTTCTTC. It is translated as CASSLLPGTSGVANEQFF. Full variable domain (rest looked up from reference TRBV28 and TRBJ2-1): DVKVTQSSRYLVKRTGEKVFLECVQDMDHENMFWYRQDPGLGLRLIYFSYDVKMKEKGDIPEGYSVSREKKERFSLILESASTNQTSMYLCASSLLPGTSGVANEQFFGPGTRLTVL.

The chain is built from TRBV29-1 and TRBJ2-3, with 7 bases lining up with TRBD2. The CDR3 is 14 amino acids. V was clipped by 6 bases and J by 3 bases; unmatched bases: 9. CDR1 is SQVTM, CDR2 ANQGSEA, per germline. CDR3 sequence reads: CSVRGRVETDTQYF. DNA for the CDR3: TGCAGCGTGCGAGGGAGGGTAGAAACAGATACGCAGTATTTT.

This rearrangement joins TRBV5-4 to TRBJ1-5, with 7 bases identical to TRBD1. Per germline, CDR1 SGHNT and CDR2 YYREEE (reference sequence). This CDR3 is built from 15 residues. The ends lost 0 bases at V and 6 bases at J; junction bases unmatched: 6. This chain's CDR3 is CASSLGTGEGQPQHF. In DNA form, the CDR3 reads TGTGCCAGCAGCTTGGGAACAGGGGAAGGTCAGCCCCAGCATTTT.

To note about this clone: A read error may produce the germline difference seen at one junction end. The sample carries other DNA sequences with the same CDR3. The J gene is TRBJ1-6, the V gene TRBV7-3, with unresolved D. The CDR3 spans 18 residues. Germline values: CDR1 SGHTA, CDR2 FQGTGA. The CDR3 here is CASSAIRRASSYNSPLHF. For the CDR3, the DNA is TGTGCCAGCAGCGCAATAAGGCGCGCTAGCTCCTATAATTCCCCCCTCCACTTT.

The rearrangement links TRBV4-2 to TRBJ1-2, with TRBD1 matching 12 bases. The germline V gene encodes CDR1 LGHNA and CDR2 YNFKEQ. This CDR3 is 17 amino acids long. V dropped 5 bases and J dropped 5; count of bases not matched to a gene: 12. The CDR3 region has the DNA TGTGCCAGCAGCTTAGAGGGAGGGGACAGGGGGCGTTATGGCTACACCTTC. Protein product: CASSLEGGDRGRYGYTF.

This clone was seen a single time. The V gene is TRBV7-2, the J gene TRBJ1-6; 8 bases align to TRBD1. There are 17 residues in the CDR3. Trimming at V came to 2 bases and at J to 14 bases, leaving 17 bases not matched to a gene. CDR1 SGHTA and CDR2 FQGNSA come from the germline V gene. The CDR3 loop is CASSLNLLTGDWVTLHF. CDR3 DNA sequence: TGTGCCAGCAGCTTAAACCTTCTGACAGGGGACTGGGTGACCCTCCACTTT.

This clone appeared a few times. CDR3 loop: CASSHSGSTDTQYF. CDR3 DNA sequence: TGTGCCAGCTCACATTCCGGTAGCACAGATACGCAGTATTTT. This chain uses TRBV18 with TRBJ2-3; unclear D gene. Looked up from germline, CDR1 is KGHSH and CDR2 is LQKENI. This CDR3 is 14 amino acids long. The V end was cut by 4 bases, the J end by 0 bases, with 8 bases between.

This chain links TRBV4-1 with TRBJ2-6, with 7 bases lining up with TRBD2. The CDR3 has 19 residues. Germline V lookup: CDR1 MGHRA, CDR2 YSYEKL. Losses at the gene ends were 4 bases for V and 0 bases for J; bases not matched to a gene: 12. The CDR3 DNA is TGCGCCAGCAGCCTCCTTCCCCGGGGGGAACACTCTGGGGCCAACGTCCTGACTTTC. Translating it yields CASSLLPRGEHSGANVLTF.

V gene TRBV2 combines with J gene TRBJ2-1; D is perhaps TRBD1 (6 bases). The germline CDR1 and CDR2 sequences are SNHLY and FYNNEI. V lost 6 bases and J 8 bases, leaving 23 bases between the germline ends. The CDR3 spans 16 residues. The CDR3 here is CASRAGQHPWRHEQFF. Here the CDR3 DNA reads TGTGCCAGCAGGGCCGGACAGCATCCTTGGAGACATGAGCAGTTCTTC.

The V and J genes are TRBV2 and TRBJ2-7, with 8 bases lining up with TRBD2. The CDR3 has 15 amino acids. With V trimmed by 6 bases and J by 5 bases, 12 bases remained unmatched. Per germline, CDR1 SNHLY and CDR2 FYNNEI. The CDR3 DNA reads TGTGCCAGCAGGACACCCCGGCGGGGGGCGGACGAGCAGTACTTC. It specifies CASRTPRRGADEQYF. Drawing the rest from reference TRBV2 and TRBJ2-7, the complete variable domain is EPEVTQTPSHQVTQMGQEVILRCVPISNHLYFYWYRQILGQKVEFLVSFYNNEISEKSEIFDDQFSVERPDGSNFTLKIRSTKLEDSAMYFCASRTPRRGADEQYFGPGTRLTVT.

The gene calls are TRBV28 and TRBJ2-5; no reliable D call. V shed 8 bases and J shed 5 bases, with 9 bases lying between them. The V gene's germline CDR1 is MDHEN and CDR2 SYDVKM. The CDR3 has 11 residues. The CDR3 nucleotides read TGTGCCAGCGGCGACTGGGAGACCCAGTACTTC. It is translated as CASGDWETQYF.

This clone came up once. A read error may produce the germline difference seen at one junction end. The same CDR3 can be traced to other DNA sequences in this sample. This chain joins TRBV4-1 and TRBJ2-4; 7 positions agree with TRBD1. CDR1 and CDR2 (germline): MGHRA, YSYEKL. The CDR3 extends over 14 amino acids. CDR3 sequence reads: CASSPQGQINIQYF. The CDR3 nucleotides are TGCGCCAGCAGCCCGCAGGGACAGATAAACATTCAATACTTC.

This chain joins TRBV5-4 and TRBJ1-2; the match to TRBD1 covers 9 bases. From germline, CDR1 is SGHNT and CDR2 YYREEE (reference sequence). V shed 4 bases, J shed 4 bases, and the junction held 5 bases outside the gene matches. This CDR3 has 14 amino acids. The CDR3 nucleotides read TGTGCCAGCAGCCTGGGGACAGGGATCTATGGCTACACCTTC. Its translation: CASSLGTGIYGYTF. The variable domain in full, with the rest retrieved from reference TRBV5-4 and TRBJ1-2, is ETGVTQSPTHLIKTRGQQVTLRCSSQSGHNTVSWYQQALGQGPQFIFQYYREEENGRGNFPPRFSGLQFPNYSSELNVNALELDDSALYLCASSLGTGIYGYTFGSGTRLTVV.

The rearrangement joins TRBV9 to TRBJ2-7; TRBD1 aligns across 10 bases. The germline CDR1 and CDR2 sequences are SGDLS and YYNGEE. This CDR3 spans 14 amino acids. After removal of 3 bases from V and 3 bases from J, the junction contained 3 bases not matched to a gene. The CDR3 bases are TGTGCCAGCAGCGACGGACAGGGGGGCTACGAGCAGTACTTC. Encoded protein: CASSDGQGGYEQYF.

The sample holds a few counts of this clone. This chain connects TRBV30 to TRBJ1-1, with TRBD1 matching over 12 bases. Germline loops: CDR1 GTSNPN, CDR2 SVGIG (reference sequence). The CDR3 covers 16 residues. V was clipped by 5 bases and J by 3 bases; unmatched bases: 10. CDR3 residues: CAWEGGQGALHTEAFF. The CDR3 DNA is TGTGCCTGGGAAGGGGGACAGGGGGCCCTGCACACTGAAGCTTTCTTT.

The chain couples TRBV6-1 to TRBJ2-1, with 9 bases matching TRBD2. This CDR3 is built from 15 residues. V dropped 0 bases and J dropped 5; count of bases not matched to a gene: 2. Germline V gene data show CDR1 as MNHNS and CDR2 as SASEGT. The CDR3 spells CASSEAASGDNEQFF. CDR3 in DNA: TGTGCCAGCAGTGAAGCGGCTAGCGGGGACAATGAGCAGTTCTTC.

J is TRBJ1-2 and V is TRBV28, with D possibly TRBD1 on 6 matching bases. Germline V gives CDR1 MDHEN, CDR2 SYDVKM. The CDR3 has 14 amino acids. The ends were cut back, 2 bases at V and 7 bases at J, with 14 bases in the middle. Here the CDR3 reads CASSLPTGIGGYTF. DNA of the CDR3: TGTGCCAGCAGTTTACCCACAGGGATAGGTGGCTACACCTTC.